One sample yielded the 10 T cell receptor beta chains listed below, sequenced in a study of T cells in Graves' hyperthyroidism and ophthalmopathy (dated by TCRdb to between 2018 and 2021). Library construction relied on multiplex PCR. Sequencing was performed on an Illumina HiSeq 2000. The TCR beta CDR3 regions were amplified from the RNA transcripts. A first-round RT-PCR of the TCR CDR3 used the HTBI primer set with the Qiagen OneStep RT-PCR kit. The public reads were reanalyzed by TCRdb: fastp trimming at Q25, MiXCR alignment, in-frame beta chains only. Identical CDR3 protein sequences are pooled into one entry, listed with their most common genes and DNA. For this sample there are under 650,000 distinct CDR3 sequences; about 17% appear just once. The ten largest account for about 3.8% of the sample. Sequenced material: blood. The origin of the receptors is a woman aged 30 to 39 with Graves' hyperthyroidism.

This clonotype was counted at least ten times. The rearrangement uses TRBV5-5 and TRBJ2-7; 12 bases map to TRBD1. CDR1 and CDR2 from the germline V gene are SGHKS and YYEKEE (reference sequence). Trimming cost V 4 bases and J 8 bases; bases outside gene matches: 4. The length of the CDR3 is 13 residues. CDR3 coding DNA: TGTGCCAGCAGCAACCGGGACAGGGGGCAGCAGTACTTC. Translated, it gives CASSNRDRGQQYF.

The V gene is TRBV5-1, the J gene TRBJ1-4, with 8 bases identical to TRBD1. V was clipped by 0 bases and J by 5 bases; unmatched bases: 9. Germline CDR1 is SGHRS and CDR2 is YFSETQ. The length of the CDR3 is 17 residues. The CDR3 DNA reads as TGCGCCAGCAGCTTGGCCCCGTGGCAGGGGGCAAATGAAAAACTGTTTTTT. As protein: CASSLAPWQGANEKLFF.

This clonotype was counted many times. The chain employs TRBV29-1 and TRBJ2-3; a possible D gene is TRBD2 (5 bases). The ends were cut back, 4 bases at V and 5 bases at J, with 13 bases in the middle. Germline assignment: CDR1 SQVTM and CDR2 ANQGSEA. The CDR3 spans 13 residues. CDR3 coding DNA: TGCAGCGTTGTACCTCCCGGGGAAGATACGCAGTATTTT. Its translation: CSVVPPGEDTQYF.

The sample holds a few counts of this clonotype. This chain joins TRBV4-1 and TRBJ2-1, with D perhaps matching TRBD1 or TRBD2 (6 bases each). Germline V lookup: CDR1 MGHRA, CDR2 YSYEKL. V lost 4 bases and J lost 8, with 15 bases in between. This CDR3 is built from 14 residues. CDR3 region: CASSLRGRDYEQFF. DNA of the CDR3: TGCGCCAGCAGCCTCCGGGGGCGGGACTATGAGCAGTTCTTC.

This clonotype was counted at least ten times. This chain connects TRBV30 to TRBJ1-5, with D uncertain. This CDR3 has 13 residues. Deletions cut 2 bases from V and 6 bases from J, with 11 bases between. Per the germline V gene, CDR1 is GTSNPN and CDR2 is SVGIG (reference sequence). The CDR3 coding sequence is TGTGCCTGGAGTCGCGGGCTCATTCAGCCCCAGCATTTT. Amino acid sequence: CAWSRGLIQPQHF.

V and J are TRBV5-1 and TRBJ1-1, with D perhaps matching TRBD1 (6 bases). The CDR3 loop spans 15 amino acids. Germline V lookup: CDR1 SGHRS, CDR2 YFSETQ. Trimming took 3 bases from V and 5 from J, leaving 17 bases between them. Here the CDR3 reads CASSSSTGLGTEAFF. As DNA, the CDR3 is TGCGCCAGCAGCTCCTCTACAGGGTTGGGAACTGAAGCTTTCTTT.

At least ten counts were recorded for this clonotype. The DNA of the CDR3 is TGTGCCAGCAGCCAAGGCCGGGGCTCCTGGGAGACCCAGTACTTC. Protein product: CASSQGRGSWETQYF. The rearrangement joins TRBV3-1 to TRBJ2-5; possibly TRBD1 or TRBD2 for D (5 bases each). Looked up from germline, CDR1 is LGHDT and CDR2 is YNNKEL (reference sequence). V was trimmed by 1 base and J by 5 bases, leaving 14 bases between them. This CDR3 is built from 15 residues.

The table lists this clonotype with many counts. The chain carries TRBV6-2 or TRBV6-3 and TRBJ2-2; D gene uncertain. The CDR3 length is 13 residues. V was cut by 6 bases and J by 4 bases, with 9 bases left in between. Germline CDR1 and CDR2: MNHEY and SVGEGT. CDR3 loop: CASRVGPTGELFF. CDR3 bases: TGTGCCAGCAGAGTAGGGCCCACCGGGGAGCTGTTTTTT.

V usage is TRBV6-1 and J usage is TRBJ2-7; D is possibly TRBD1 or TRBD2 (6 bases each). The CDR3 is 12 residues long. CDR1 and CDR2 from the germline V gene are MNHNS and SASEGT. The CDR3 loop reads CGTGARAYEQYF. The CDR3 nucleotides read TGTGGCACGGGGGCTCGCGCCTACGAGCAGTACTTC.

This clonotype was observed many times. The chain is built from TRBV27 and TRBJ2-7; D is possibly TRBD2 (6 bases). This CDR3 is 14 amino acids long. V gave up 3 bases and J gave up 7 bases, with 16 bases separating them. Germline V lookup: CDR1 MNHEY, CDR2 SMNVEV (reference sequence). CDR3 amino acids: CASSLRDSTGEQYF. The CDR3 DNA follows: TGTGCCAGCAGTTTGAGGGACTCTACGGGGGAGCAGTACTTC.